This T cell receptor (beta chain) was recovered during a study of T cell repertoires in cytomegalovirus infection. The V gene lost 6 bases and the J gene lost 0 bases, with 14 bases spanning the gap. The CDR3 is made up of 15 amino acids. Looked up from germline, CDR1 is SGHTA and CDR2 is FQGTGA. TCRdb called the reads again in MiXCR, with one record for every CDR3 protein. The table shows 65,000 to 90,000 distinct CDR3 sequences, with around 3.4% occurring only once. In its sample, this clonotype was seen many times. Sequencing was performed on PBMCs. This TCR was recovered from a human donor in good health (CMV status not recorded). Some clones in this sample may be carry-over from other donors' samples. The chain links TRBV7-3 to TRBJ1-2; no definite D call. CDR3 residues: CASRALGGANYGYTF. The DNA for the CDR3 is TGTGCCAGCAGGGCTTTGGGCGGTGCTAACTATGGCTACACCTTC.